This TCR beta chain originates from a study of blood T cells in healthy people across ages. V was shortened by 1 base and J by 0 bases, with 12 bases between the two germline ends. CDR1 is SNHLY, CDR2 FYNNEI, per germline. The CDR3 has 16 amino acids. Alongside a J-beta primer mix, a sample-barcoded 5' primer served in a second PCR lasting about 7 to 12 cycles. TCRdb re-called the 5' RACE reads with MiXCR, one entry per CDR3 protein. This table has 1.2 million to 1.5 million distinct CDR3 sequences, about 40% appearing once. This clonotype was obtained from a young woman in good health. Sequences were obtained from blood. This rearrangement joins TRBV2 to TRBJ1-1; D may be TRBD1 (5 bases). CDR3 DNA: TGTGCCAGCAGTGAAGACAGGCCTGGGATGAACACTGAAGCTTTCTTT. It specifies CASSEDRPGMNTEAFF.